This TCR beta chain stems from a study of T cell responses to AZD1222 COVID-19 vaccine. Data came from immunoSEQ multiplex PCR; TCRdb stores just in-frame clones and leaves some out. Of 150,000 to 200,000 clones detected, around nine tenths appear once; the ten largest clones hold about 1.5%. A word on this clone: Its antigen is as yet unknown.

The study, taken as a whole, reports: With two AZD1222 doses given, Spike-specific TCR breadth and depth both rose.

V dropped 3 bases and J dropped 8 bases, with 17 bases sitting between them. The CDR3 length is 15 residues. Germline CDR1 SGHTS, CDR2 YDEGEE. The source was peripheral blood, collected on day 0 of AZD1222 vaccination. The TCR sequence derives from an adult in good health. J is TRBJ1-4 and V is TRBV5-8, with unresolved D. CDR3 bases: TGTGCCAGCAGCTGGGATGGTCCGACGGGCGAAAAACTGTTTTTT. Translated, it gives CASSWDGPTGEKLFF.